Reported below is one TCR beta chain. Antigen unknown. The data are from a study of cytomegalovirus exposure and HLA in healthy donors. Study-wide results and limits: Near-uniform donor sequencing depth was presumed by presence/absence analyses. Reports credit the classifier with highly specific, highly sensitive diagnosis of cytomegalovirus status.

The PCR had 60 Vbeta and 13 Jbeta primers. Profiling relied on immunoSEQ multiplex PCR, and the TCRdb table lists in-frame clones only, not all of them. The sample lists roughly 100,000 clones, 81% occurring once. The germline gives CDR1 SGHNT, CDR2 YYREEE (reference sequence). J was trimmed by 5 bases and V by 0 bases; bases with no gene match: 3. CDR3 length: 16 amino acids. The sequence was collected from a man in his forties in good health and CMV-seropositive. Sequencing was done on a sample of PBMCs. The rearrangement links TRBV5-4 to TRBJ2-2, with 11 bases lining up with TRBD2. The CDR3 region has the DNA TGTGCCAGCAGCTTGGGTCTAGCGGGAGGAACCGGGGAGCTGTTTTTT. Its protein product is CASSLGLAGGTGELFF.